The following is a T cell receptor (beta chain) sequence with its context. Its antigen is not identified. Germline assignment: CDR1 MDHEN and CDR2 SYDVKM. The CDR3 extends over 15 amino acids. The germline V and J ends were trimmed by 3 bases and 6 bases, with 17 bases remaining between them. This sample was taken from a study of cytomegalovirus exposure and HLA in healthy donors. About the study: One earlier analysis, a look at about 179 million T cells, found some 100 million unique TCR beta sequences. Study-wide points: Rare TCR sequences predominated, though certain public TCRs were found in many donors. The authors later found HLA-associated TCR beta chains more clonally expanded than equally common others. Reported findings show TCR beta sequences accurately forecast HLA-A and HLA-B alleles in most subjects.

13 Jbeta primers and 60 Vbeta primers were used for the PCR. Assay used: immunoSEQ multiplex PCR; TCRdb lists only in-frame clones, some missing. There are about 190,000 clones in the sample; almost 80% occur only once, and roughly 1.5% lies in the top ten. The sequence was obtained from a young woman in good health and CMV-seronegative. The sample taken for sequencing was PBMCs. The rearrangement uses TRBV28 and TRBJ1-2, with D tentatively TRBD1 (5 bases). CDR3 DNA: TGTGCCAGCAGTTTGGGAGGTAAAAGGGGAGATGGCTACACCTTC. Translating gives CASSLGGKRGDGYTF.